This is a list of T cell receptor beta chains from one sample in a study of cytomegalovirus exposure and HLA in healthy donors. Data came from immunoSEQ multiplex PCR; TCRdb stores just in-frame clones and leaves some out. The specimen's table records approximately 120,000 clones. Sequenced input: PBMCs. These receptors originate from a man aged 35 to 55 in good health and CMV-seronegative. The CDR3 runs from the conserved cysteine through the conserved F or W. Fields, in order: V gene, D gene, J gene, CDR3 protein, CDR3 DNA. D genes are given only for firm matches.

TRBV4-1,TRBD1,TRBJ1-2,CASSQGRQGAHGYTF,TGCGCCAGCAGCCAAGGGAGACAGGGGGCGCATGGCTACACCTTC
TRBV6-4,-,TRBJ1-5,CASRRGGWDQPQHF,TGTGCCAGCAGGCGGGGGGGTTGGGATCAGCCCCAGCATTTT
TRBV9,TRBD2,TRBJ2-5,CASSVEGLDYNTQYF,TGTGCCAGCAGCGTAGAAGGACTAGATTATAATACCCAGTACTTC
TRBV7-9,-,TRBJ1-1,CASSLGVRENTEAFF,TGTGCCAGCAGCTTAGGGGTCAGGGAGAACACTGAAGCTTTCTTT
TRBV4-3,-,TRBJ1-5,CASSQVAGGNQPQHF,TGCGCCAGCAGCCAAGTTGCGGGGGGCAATCAGCCCCAGCATTTT
TRBV9,-,TRBJ2-2,CASRNSRPGGQRNTGELFF,TGTGCCAGCAGAAACTCCCGCCCCGGGGGACAGCGCAACACCGGGGAGCTGTTTTTT
TRBV21-1,-,TRBJ2-1,CASSKAATTPYNEQFF,TGTGCCAGCAGCAAAGCGGCGACTACTCCTTACAATGAGCAGTTCTTC
TRBV7-8,-,TRBJ2-7,CASSLSPPRGTHGYEQYF,TGTGCCAGCAGCTTATCCCCCCCAAGAGGAACTCACGGCTACGAGCAGTACTTC
TRBV10-3,-,TRBJ2-7,CATAKDSYEQYF,TGTGCCACCGCGAAAGACTCCTACGAGCAGTACTTC
TRBV7-8,TRBD1,TRBJ1-1,CASSPDRGFFEAFF,TGTGCCAGCAGCCCAGACAGGGGCTTCTTCGAAGCTTTCTTT
TRBV30,-,TRBJ1-3,CACGGGRAPNSGNTIYF,TGTGCCTGTGGTGGGGGGAGGGCCCCCAACTCTGGAAACACCATATATTTT
TRBV6-6,TRBD1,TRBJ1-2,CASSYEPGQQGYGYTF,TGTGCCAGCAGTTACGAACCGGGACAGCAGGGCTACGGCTACACCTTC
TRBV10-3,-,TRBJ2-7,CAIKSGRLDEQYF,TGTGCCATCAAAAGTGGCAGGTTGGACGAGCAGTACTTC
TRBV11-3,-,TRBJ2-7,CASSPSSYEQYF,TGTGCCAGCAGTCCTAGCTCCTACGAGCAGTACTTC
TRBV9,-,TRBJ2-5,CASSATLGAVQETQYF,TGTGCCAGCAGCGCAACCTTGGGAGCGGTCCAAGAGACCCAGTACTTC
TRBV9,-,TRBJ2-7,CAVCGRRPVEQYF,TGTGCCGTCTGTGGGCGGAGGCCCGTCGAGCAGTACTTC
TRBV9,TRBD1,TRBJ2-7,CASSVGSDRVYEQYF,TGTGCCAGCAGCGTAGGTTCGGACAGGGTCTACGAGCAGTACTTC
TRBV11-2,TRBD2,TRBJ2-3,CASSQTSGGTDTQYF,TGTGCCAGCAGCCAGACTAGCGGGGGCACAGATACGCAGTATTTT
TRBV2,-,TRBJ2-5,CASSLDRSGETQYF,TGTGCCAGCAGTCTGGACAGATCGGGAGAGACCCAGTACTTC
TRBV5-1,-,TRBJ2-4,CASSDGQSSQGNIQYF,TGCGCCAGCAGCGACGGACAGAGTAGCCAAGGAAACATTCAGTACTTC
TRBV5-4,TRBD1,TRBJ2-3,CASSRDRPGTDTQYF,TGTGCCAGCAGCAGGGACAGACCTGGCACAGATACGCAGTATTTT
TRBV6-4,TRBD2,TRBJ2-3,CASSLSGGFGNTQYF,TGTGCCAGCAGCCTATCGGGAGGGTTCGGGAATACGCAGTATTTT
TRBV30,TRBD2,TRBJ2-7,CAWKPSGDYEQYF,TGTGCCTGGAAGCCTAGCGGCGACTACGAGCAGTACTTC
TRBV5-1,TRBD2,TRBJ2-1,CASSFREAGAGNEQFF,TGCGCCAGCAGCTTCCGGGAGGCGGGAGCTGGTAATGAGCAGTTCTTC
TRBV11-3,-,TRBJ2-3,CASSLPQATGTDTQYF,TGTGCCAGCAGCTTACCCCAGGCGACAGGCACAGATACGCAGTATTTT
TRBV7-3,-,TRBJ2-2,CASSLTSPGELFF,TGTGCCAGCAGCTTAACGTCTCCCGGGGAGCTGTTTTTT
TRBV11-3,-,TRBJ2-5,CASSPRRFSGVTQYF,TGTGCCAGCAGCCCCCGTAGATTTAGTGGTGTGACCCAGTACTTC
TRBV5-4,-,TRBJ2-7,CASKSAGTPGEQYF,TGTGCCAGCAAGTCGGCGGGGACGCCGGGCGAGCAGTACTTC
TRBV10-3,-,TRBJ1-1,CAISESRAEAFF,TGTGCCATCAGTGAGTCTCGCGCTGAAGCTTTCTTT
TRBV2,TRBD1,TRBJ1-2,CASSPDRGPTYGYTF,TGTGCCAGCAGCCCCGACAGGGGGCCGACCTATGGCTACACCTTC
TRBV30,-,TRBJ1-2,CAWGHRDNYGYTF,TGTGCCTGGGGTCACAGGGACAACTATGGCTACACCTTC
TRBV11-2,TRBD2,TRBJ2-7,CASSELAGGRHEQYF,TGTGCCAGCAGCGAGCTAGCGGGAGGTCGCCACGAGCAGTACTTC
TRBV5-6,TRBD2,TRBJ2-4,CASSLEGGWRENIQYF,TGTGCCAGCAGCTTGGAGGGAGGATGGCGGGAGAACATTCAGTACTTC
TRBV2,TRBD2,TRBJ2-7,CASSEGAGGYEQYF,TGTGCCAGCAGTGAAGGAGCGGGAGGGTACGAGCAGTACTTC
TRBV5-6,TRBD2,TRBJ2-5,CASSAGLGIETQYF,TGTGCCAGCAGCGCGGGACTAGGGATAGAGACCCAGTACTTC
TRBV7-8,TRBD2,TRBJ2-3,CASSLGSGGEMGPDTQYF,TGTGCCAGCAGCTTAGGTAGCGGGGGAGAGATGGGCCCAGATACGCAGTATTTT
TRBV30,TRBD2,TRBJ2-1,CAWSGGLARGEQFF,TGTGCCTGGAGTGGGGGACTAGCTAGAGGGGAGCAGTTCTTC
TRBV30,-,TRBJ1-2,CAWSGGAGYYGYTF,TGTGCCTGGAGTGGCGGGGCGGGCTACTATGGCTACACCTTC
TRBV6-5,TRBD2,TRBJ2-1,CASSYSRASGSNEQFF,TGTGCCAGCAGTTACTCTAGGGCTAGCGGGAGTAATGAGCAGTTCTTC
TRBV28,-,TRBJ1-2,CASSAGGAYGYTF,TGTGCCAGCAGTGCCGGGGGGGCCTATGGCTACACCTTC
TRBV5-6,TRBD2,TRBJ2-1,CASSLARGSPLNEQFF,TGTGCCAGCAGCTTGGCACGCGGGAGCCCCCTCAATGAGCAGTTCTTC
TRBV18,TRBD1,TRBJ2-5,CASSLMGQGAQKTQYF,TGTGCCAGCTCACTTATGGGACAGGGGGCTCAAAAGACCCAGTACTTC
TRBV2,TRBD2,TRBJ2-2,CASSPRLAGLAGELFF,TGTGCCAGCAGTCCTAGACTAGCGGGATTAGCCGGGGAGCTGTTTTTT
TRBV6-4,-,TRBJ1-1,CASSTHQATEAFF,TGTGCCAGCAGTACCCACCAGGCCACTGAAGCTTTCTTT
TRBV7-9,-,TRBJ2-1,CASSFNGLASRQFF,TGTGCCAGCAGCTTTAACGGGCTAGCGTCGCGGCAGTTCTTC
TRBV9,-,TRBJ2-2,CASSVPYVGGELFF,TGTGCCAGCAGCGTACCATATGTCGGGGGGGAGCTGTTTTTT
TRBV5-1,-,TRBJ2-1,CASSLGRVNEQFF,TGCGCCAGCAGCTTGGGTAGAGTAAATGAGCAGTTCTTC
TRBV7-2,-,TRBJ1-2,CASSSSIPGHQANYGYTF,TGTGCCAGCAGCTCCTCCATACCGGGACACCAAGCTAACTATGGCTACACCTTC
TRBV7-6,-,TRBJ1-5,CASSLVGGDRPQHF,TGTGCCAGCAGCTTAGTCGGGGGGGATCGCCCCCAGCATTTT
TRBV6-1,-,TRBJ2-5,CASNGQKQETQYF,TGTGCCAGCAACGGACAGAAACAAGAGACCCAGTACTTC
TRBV19,-,TRBJ1-3,CASSKDRGSAGNTIYF,TGTGCCAGTAGTAAAGACCGAGGCAGCGCTGGAAACACCATATATTTT